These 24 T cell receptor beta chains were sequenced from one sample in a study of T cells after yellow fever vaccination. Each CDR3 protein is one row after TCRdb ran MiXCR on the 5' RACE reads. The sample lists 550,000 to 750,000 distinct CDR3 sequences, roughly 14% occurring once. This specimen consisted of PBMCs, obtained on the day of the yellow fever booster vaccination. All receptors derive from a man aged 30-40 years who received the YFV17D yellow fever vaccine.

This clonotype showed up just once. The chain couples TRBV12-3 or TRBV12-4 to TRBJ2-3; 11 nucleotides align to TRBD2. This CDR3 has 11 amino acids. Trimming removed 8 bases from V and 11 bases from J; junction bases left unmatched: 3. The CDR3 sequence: CASLGLAEQYF. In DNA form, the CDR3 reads TGTGCCAGCTTGGGACTAGCGGAGCAGTATTTT.

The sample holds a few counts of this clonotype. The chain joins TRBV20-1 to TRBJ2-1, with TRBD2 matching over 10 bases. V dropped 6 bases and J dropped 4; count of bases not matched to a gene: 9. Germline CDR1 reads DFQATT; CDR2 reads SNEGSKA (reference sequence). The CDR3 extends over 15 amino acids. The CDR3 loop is CSALSGRATYNEQFF. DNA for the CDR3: TGCAGTGCGCTAAGCGGGAGGGCCACTTACAATGAGCAGTTCTTC.

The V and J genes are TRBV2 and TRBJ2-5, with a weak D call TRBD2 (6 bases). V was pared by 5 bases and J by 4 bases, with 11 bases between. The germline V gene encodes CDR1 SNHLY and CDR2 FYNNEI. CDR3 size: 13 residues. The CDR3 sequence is CASSRDSGETQYF. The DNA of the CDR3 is TGTGCCAGCAGTCGGGACTCGGGAGAGACCCAGTACTTC.

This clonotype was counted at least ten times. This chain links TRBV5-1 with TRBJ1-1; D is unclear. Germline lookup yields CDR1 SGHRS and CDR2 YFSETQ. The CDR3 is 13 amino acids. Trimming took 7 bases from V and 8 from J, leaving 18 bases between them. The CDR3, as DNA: TGCGCCAGCTCTCTTACCCTAGGATGGGAAGCTTTCTTT. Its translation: CASSLTLGWEAFF.

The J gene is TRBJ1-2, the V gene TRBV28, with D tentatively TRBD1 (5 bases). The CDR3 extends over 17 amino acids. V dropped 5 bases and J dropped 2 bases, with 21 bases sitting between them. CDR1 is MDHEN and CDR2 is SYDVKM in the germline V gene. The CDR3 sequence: CASSHDTPQTDNYGYTF. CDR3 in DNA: TGTGCCAGCAGTCACGATACTCCCCAGACAGACAACTATGGCTACACCTTC.

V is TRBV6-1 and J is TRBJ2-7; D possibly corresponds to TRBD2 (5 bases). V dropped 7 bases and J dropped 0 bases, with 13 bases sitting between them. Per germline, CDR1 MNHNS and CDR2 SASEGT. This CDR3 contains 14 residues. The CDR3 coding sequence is TGTGCCAGCATGCCGGACTGGGTCTCCTACGAGCAGTACTTC. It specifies CASMPDWVSYEQYF.

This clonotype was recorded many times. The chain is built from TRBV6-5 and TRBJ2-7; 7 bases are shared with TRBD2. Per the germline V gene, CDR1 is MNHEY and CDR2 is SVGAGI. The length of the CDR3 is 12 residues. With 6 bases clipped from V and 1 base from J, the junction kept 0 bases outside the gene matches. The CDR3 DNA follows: TGTGCCAGCAGGGGACTATCCTACGAGCAGTACTTC. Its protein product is CASRGLSYEQYF.

The CDR3 DNA reads TGTGCCTGGAGAGGTTACTACGAGCAGTACTTC. The encoded protein is CAWRGYYEQYF. The chain carries TRBV30 and TRBJ2-7; D remains ambiguous. Trimming left V 3 bases short and J 3 bases short, with 6 bases between. Looked up from germline, CDR1 is GTSNPN and CDR2 is SVGIG (reference sequence). The CDR3 runs 11 residues.

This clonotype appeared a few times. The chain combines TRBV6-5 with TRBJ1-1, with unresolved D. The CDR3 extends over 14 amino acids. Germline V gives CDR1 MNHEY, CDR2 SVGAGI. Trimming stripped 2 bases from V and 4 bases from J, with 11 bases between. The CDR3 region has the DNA TGTGCCAGCAGTTACAGGCCTGATACCACTGAAGCTTTCTTT. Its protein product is CASSYRPDTTEAFF.

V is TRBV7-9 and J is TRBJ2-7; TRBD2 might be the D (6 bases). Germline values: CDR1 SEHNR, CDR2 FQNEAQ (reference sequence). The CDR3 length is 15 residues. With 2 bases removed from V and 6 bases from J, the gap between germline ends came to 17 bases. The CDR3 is CASSLLAITRGEQYF. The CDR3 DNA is TGTGCCAGCAGCTTACTAGCCATAACGCGGGGCGAGCAGTACTTC.

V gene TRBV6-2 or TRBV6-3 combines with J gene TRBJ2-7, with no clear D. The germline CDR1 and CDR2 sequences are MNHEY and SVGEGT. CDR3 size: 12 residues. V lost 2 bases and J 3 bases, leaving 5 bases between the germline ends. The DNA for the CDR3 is TGTGCCAGCAGTTACGGGATCTACGAGCAGTACTTC. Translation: CASSYGIYEQYF.

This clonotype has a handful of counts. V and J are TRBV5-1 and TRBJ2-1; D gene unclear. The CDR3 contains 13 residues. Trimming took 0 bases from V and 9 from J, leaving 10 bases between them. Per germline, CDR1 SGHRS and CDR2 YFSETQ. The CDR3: CASSLASLGEQFF. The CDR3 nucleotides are TGCGCCAGCAGCTTGGCGTCCTTGGGTGAGCAGTTCTTC.

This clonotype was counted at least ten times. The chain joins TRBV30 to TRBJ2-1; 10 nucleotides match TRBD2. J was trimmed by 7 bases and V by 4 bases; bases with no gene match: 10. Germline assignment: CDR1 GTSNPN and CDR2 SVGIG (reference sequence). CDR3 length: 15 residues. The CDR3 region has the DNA TGTGCCTGGACCCCCAGCGGGAGGGCCATAAATGAGCAGTTCTTC. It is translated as CAWTPSGRAINEQFF. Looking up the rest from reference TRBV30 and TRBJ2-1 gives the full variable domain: SQTIHQWPATLVQPVGSPLSLECTVEGTSNPNLYWYRQAAGRGLQLLFYSVGIGQISSEVPQNLSASRPQDRQFILSSKKLLLSDSGFYLCAWTPSGRAINEQFFGPGTRLTVL.

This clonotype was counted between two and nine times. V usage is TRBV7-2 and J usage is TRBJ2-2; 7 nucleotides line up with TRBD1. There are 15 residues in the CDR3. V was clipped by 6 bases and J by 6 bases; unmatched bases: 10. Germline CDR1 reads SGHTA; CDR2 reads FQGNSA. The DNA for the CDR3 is TGTGCCAGCAGTTTCGAAATAGGGGGCCCCGGGGAGCTGTTTTTT. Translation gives CASSFEIGGPGELFF.

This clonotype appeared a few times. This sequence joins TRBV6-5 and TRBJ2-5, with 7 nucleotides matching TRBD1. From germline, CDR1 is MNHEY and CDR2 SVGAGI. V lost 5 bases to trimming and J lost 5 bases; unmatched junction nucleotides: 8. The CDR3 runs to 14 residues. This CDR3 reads CASSTRQGGETQYF. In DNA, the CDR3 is TGTGCCAGCAGTACCCGACAGGGTGGGGAGACCCAGTACTTC.

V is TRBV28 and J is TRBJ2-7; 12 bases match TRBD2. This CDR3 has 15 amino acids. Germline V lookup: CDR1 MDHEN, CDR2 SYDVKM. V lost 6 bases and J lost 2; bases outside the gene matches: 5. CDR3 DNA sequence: TGTGCCAGCAGGGCTAGCGGGAGGGACGCCTACGAGCAGTACTTC. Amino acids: CASRASGRDAYEQYF.

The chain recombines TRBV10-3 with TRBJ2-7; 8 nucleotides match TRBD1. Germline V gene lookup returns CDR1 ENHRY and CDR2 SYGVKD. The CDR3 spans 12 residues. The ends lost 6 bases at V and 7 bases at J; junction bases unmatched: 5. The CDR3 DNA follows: TGTGCCATCAGGGGACAGGCGTTTGAGCAGTACTTC. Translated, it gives CAIRGQAFEQYF.

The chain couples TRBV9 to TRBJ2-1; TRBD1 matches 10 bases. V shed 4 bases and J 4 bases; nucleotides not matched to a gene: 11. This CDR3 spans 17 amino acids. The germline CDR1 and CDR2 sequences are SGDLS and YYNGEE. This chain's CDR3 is CASSFSLGQGVYNEQFF. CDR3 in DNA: TGTGCCAGCAGCTTTTCCTTAGGACAGGGGGTTTACAATGAGCAGTTCTTC.

The CDR3 DNA follows: TGTGCCAGTAGTATTGGACACTCTGGGGCCAACGTCCTGACTTTC. This codes for CASSIGHSGANVLTF. The gene calls are TRBV19 and TRBJ2-6, with D maybe TRBD1 (5 bases). V was cut by 3 bases and J by 0 bases, with 6 bases left in between. Germline loops: CDR1 LNHDA, CDR2 SQIVND (reference sequence). The CDR3 covers 15 residues.

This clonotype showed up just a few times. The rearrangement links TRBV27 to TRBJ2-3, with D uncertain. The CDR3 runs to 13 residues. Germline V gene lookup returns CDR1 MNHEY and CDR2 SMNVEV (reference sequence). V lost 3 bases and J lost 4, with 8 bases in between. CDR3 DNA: TGTGCCAGCAGTTTTTCTACCCCAGATACGCAGTATTTT. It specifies CASSFSTPDTQYF.

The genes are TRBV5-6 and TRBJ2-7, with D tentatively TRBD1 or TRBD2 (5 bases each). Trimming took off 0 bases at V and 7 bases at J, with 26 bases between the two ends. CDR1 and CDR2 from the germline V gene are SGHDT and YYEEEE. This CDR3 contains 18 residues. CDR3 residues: CASSLGGRATSSRGEQYF. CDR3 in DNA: TGTGCCAGCAGCTTGGGCGGCAGGGCCACATCGTCCCGGGGTGAGCAGTACTTC.

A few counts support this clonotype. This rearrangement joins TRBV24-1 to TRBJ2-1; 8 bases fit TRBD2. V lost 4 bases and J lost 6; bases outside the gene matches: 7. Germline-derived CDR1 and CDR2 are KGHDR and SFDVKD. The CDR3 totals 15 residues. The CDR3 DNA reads TGTGCCACCAGTGACCGTGGACTAGCCTCCAATGAGCAGTTCTTC. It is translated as CATSDRGLASNEQFF.

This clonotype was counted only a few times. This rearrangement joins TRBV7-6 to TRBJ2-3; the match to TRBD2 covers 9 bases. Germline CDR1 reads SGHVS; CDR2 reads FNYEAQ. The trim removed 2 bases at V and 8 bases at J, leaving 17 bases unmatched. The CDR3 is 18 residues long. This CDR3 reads CASSLSAGGSPGFATQYF. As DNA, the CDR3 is TGTGCCAGCAGCTTATCGGCGGGGGGGTCCCCCGGCTTCGCTACGCAGTATTTT.

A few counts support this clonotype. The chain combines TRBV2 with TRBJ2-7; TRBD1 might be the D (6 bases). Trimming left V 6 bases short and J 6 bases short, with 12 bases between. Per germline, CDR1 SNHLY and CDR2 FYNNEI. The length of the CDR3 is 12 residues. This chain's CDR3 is CASRGQRSEQYF. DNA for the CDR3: TGTGCCAGCAGAGGACAGAGGAGCGAGCAGTACTTC.